Below, 15 T cell receptor beta chains from the same sample are listed, as sequenced in a study of shared clonotypes between healthy human individuals. Here immunoSEQ multiplex PCR was the method, and the copy in TCRdb shows in-frame clones only, minus some. The profile shows about 670,000 clones, approximately 75% of them singletons. Sequences were obtained from memory CD4+ T cells sorted from blood. Specified subset: CD45RA-negative fraction. These receptors were obtained from a woman under 40 in good health.

Ten or more counts support this clone. The chain is built from TRBV5-6 and TRBJ2-7, with a possible D match to TRBD1 (6 bases). Trimming left V 4 bases short and J 5 bases short, with 16 bases between. The CDR3 is 14 amino acids. Germline CDR1 reads SGHDT; CDR2 reads YYEEEE. The CDR3 nucleotides are TGTGCCAGCAGCACCGGGACACTGAGCAACGAGCAGTACTTC. As protein: CASSTGTLSNEQYF.

This chain links TRBV7-2 with TRBJ2-7; 7 bases agree with TRBD1. After removal of 5 bases from V and 6 bases from J, the junction contained 16 bases not matched to a gene. The CDR3 extends over 16 amino acids. Germline CDR1 is SGHTA and CDR2 is FQGNSA. CDR3 sequence (DNA): TGTGCCAGCAGCCCCTTCCACGACAGGGCGGATGGCGAGCAGTACTTC. Its protein product is CASSPFHDRADGEQYF. The full variable domain, in which reference TRBV7-2 and TRBJ2-7 provide the parts outside the CDR3, is GAGVSQSPSNKVTEKGKDVELRCDPISGHTALYWYRQSLGQGLEFLIYFQGNSAPDKSGLPSDRFSAERTGGSVSTLTIQRTQQEDSAVYLCASSPFHDRADGEQYFGPGTRLTVT.

The chain recombines TRBV21-1 with TRBJ2-7; no DNA check was done on the table's D call, TRBD2. TRBV21-1 has pseudogene status. The CDR3 is 17 residues long. The CDR3 sequence is CASSKVRPAGVPPEQYF. CDR3 nucleotides: TGTGCCAGCAGCAAAGTGAGGCCAGCGGGAGTACCTCCCGAGCAGTACTTC.

The V gene is TRBV27, the J gene TRBJ2-5; 9 positions agree with TRBD2. CDR1 is MNHEY, CDR2 SMNVEV, per germline (reference sequence). This CDR3 comprises 15 residues. Trimming removed 3 bases from V and 3 bases from J; junction bases left unmatched: 5. The CDR3 protein is CASSLTSGGEETQYF. CDR3 DNA: TGTGCCAGCAGTTTGACTAGCGGAGGGGAAGAGACCCAGTACTTC.

The rearrangement joins TRBV28 to TRBJ2-7; no reliable D call. Trimming removed 5 bases from V and 2 bases from J, with 25 bases in between. Germline V gives CDR1 MDHEN, CDR2 SYDVKM. The CDR3 consists of 18 residues. The CDR3 sequence: CASSDLLGQKIAPYEQYF. The CDR3 DNA sequence: TGTGCCAGCAGTGACCTGCTGGGCCAGAAGATAGCTCCCTACGAGCAGTACTTC.

CDR3 sequence reads: CASSLGTSGRYNEQFF. CDR3 nucleotides: TGTGCCAGCAGCTTAGGGACTAGCGGCAGATACAATGAGCAGTTCTTC. The genes are TRBV7-2 and TRBJ2-1; 10 nucleotides match TRBD2. This CDR3 has 16 residues. J was trimmed by 4 bases and V by 1 base; bases with no gene match: 4. Germline V CDR1 and CDR2: SGHTA, FQGNSA. The full variable domain, in which reference TRBV7-2 and TRBJ2-1 provide the parts outside the CDR3, is GAGVSQSPSNKVTEKGKDVELRCDPISGHTALYWYRQSLGQGLEFLIYFQGNSAPDKSGLPSDRFSAERTGGSVSTLTIQRTQQEDSAVYLCASSLGTSGRYNEQFFGPGTRLTVL.

The rearrangement joins TRBV2 to TRBJ2-1; 7 bases line up with TRBD2. The ends lost 2 bases at V and 5 bases at J; junction bases unmatched: 3. CDR3 size: 14 residues. Germline V gene sequence: CDR1 SNHLY, CDR2 FYNNEI. In nucleotides, the CDR3 is TGTGCCAGCAGTGAATCGAGCGGGGACAATGAGCAGTTCTTC. It is translated as CASSESSGDNEQFF.

V gene TRBV30 combines with J gene TRBJ1-5; D is unresolved. This CDR3 region has 13 residues. Trimming left V 2 bases short and J 4 bases short, with 9 bases between. Per germline, CDR1 GTSNPN and CDR2 SVGIG (reference sequence). The CDR3, as DNA: TGTGCCTGGAGTCCCAACACGAATCAGCCCCAGCATTTT. Translation gives CAWSPNTNQPQHF.

This rearrangement joins TRBV5-1 to TRBJ1-2, with TRBD1 matching over 9 bases. Germline CDR1 is SGHRS and CDR2 is YFSETQ. This CDR3 region has 12 residues. V shed 6 bases, J shed 8 bases, and the junction held 5 bases outside the gene matches. This CDR3 reads CASTLDRGGYTF. The CDR3 nucleotides are TGCGCCAGCACTTTGGACAGGGGAGGCTACACCTTC.

This chain joins TRBV11-2 and TRBJ2-7, with TRBD1 as a possible D gene (7 bases). Trimming took 5 bases from V and 0 from J, leaving 14 bases between them. The CDR3 totals 15 residues. The germline V gene has CDR1 SGHAT and CDR2 FQNNGV. DNA for the CDR3: TGTGCCAGCAGCACCGCGGGACAGTTCTCCTACGAGCAGTACTTC. Residues: CASSTAGQFSYEQYF. The full variable domain, rest sourced from reference TRBV11-2 and TRBJ2-7, is EAGVAQSPRYKIIEKRQSVAFWCNPISGHATLYWYQQILGQGPKLLIQFQNNGVVDDSQLPKDRFSAERLKGVDSTLKIQPAKLEDSAVYLCASSTAGQFSYEQYFGPGTRLTVT.

This chain connects TRBV5-8 to TRBJ2-3, with 8 nucleotides matching TRBD2. Germline V gene sequence: CDR1 SGHTS, CDR2 YDEGEE. The CDR3 sequence is 16 residues long. V lost 0 bases and J lost 6; bases outside the gene matches: 9. The DNA for the CDR3 is TGTGCCAGCAGCTTGGGACTAGCGACCGCCGAGGATACGCAGTATTTT. Its translation is CASSLGLATAEDTQYF.

This sequence joins TRBV5-1 and TRBJ1-4; 9 nucleotides match TRBD1. J lost 7 bases, V lost 4 bases, and 11 bases had no gene match. CDR1 and CDR2 from the germline V gene are SGHRS and YFSETQ. The length of the CDR3 is 16 residues. DNA for the CDR3: TGCGCCAGCAGCCTACTAGGGACAGGGTGGGGTGAAAAACTGTTTTTT. Amino acids: CASSLLGTGWGEKLFF.

This clone was seen more than once but under ten times. The V call is TRBV13, the J call TRBJ2-7, with 7 bases aligning to TRBD1. Per germline, CDR1 PRHDT and CDR2 FYEKMQ (reference sequence). The CDR3 loop spans 14 amino acids. Trimming removed 2 bases from V and 3 bases from J; junction bases left unmatched: 4. For the CDR3, the DNA is TGTGCCAGCAGCTTATCGGGACAGTTCTACGAGCAGTACTTC. Its protein product is CASSLSGQFYEQYF.

This clone occurred a few times. The chain employs TRBV5-4 and TRBJ1-4; weak D call: TRBD1 (5 bases). The CDR3 totals 14 residues. Between the trimmed V and J ends, which lost 2 bases and 7 bases, there was a span of 12 bases. CDR1 and CDR2 from the germline V gene are SGHNT and YYREEE (reference sequence). Written as DNA, the CDR3 is TGTGCCAGCAGCTTCGGAGGGGTGGGTGAAAAACTGTTTTTT. Translation gives CASSFGGVGEKLFF.

The chain joins TRBV25-1 to TRBJ2-5; TRBD1 matches 8 bases. CDR1 is MGHDK, CDR2 SYGVNS, per germline. V lost 2 bases to trimming and J lost 0 bases; unmatched junction nucleotides: 5. This CDR3 is built from 16 residues. CDR3 nucleotides: TGTGCCAGCAGTGAACCCCGGACAGGGCACCAAGAGACCCAGTACTTC. Translation: CASSEPRTGHQETQYF.